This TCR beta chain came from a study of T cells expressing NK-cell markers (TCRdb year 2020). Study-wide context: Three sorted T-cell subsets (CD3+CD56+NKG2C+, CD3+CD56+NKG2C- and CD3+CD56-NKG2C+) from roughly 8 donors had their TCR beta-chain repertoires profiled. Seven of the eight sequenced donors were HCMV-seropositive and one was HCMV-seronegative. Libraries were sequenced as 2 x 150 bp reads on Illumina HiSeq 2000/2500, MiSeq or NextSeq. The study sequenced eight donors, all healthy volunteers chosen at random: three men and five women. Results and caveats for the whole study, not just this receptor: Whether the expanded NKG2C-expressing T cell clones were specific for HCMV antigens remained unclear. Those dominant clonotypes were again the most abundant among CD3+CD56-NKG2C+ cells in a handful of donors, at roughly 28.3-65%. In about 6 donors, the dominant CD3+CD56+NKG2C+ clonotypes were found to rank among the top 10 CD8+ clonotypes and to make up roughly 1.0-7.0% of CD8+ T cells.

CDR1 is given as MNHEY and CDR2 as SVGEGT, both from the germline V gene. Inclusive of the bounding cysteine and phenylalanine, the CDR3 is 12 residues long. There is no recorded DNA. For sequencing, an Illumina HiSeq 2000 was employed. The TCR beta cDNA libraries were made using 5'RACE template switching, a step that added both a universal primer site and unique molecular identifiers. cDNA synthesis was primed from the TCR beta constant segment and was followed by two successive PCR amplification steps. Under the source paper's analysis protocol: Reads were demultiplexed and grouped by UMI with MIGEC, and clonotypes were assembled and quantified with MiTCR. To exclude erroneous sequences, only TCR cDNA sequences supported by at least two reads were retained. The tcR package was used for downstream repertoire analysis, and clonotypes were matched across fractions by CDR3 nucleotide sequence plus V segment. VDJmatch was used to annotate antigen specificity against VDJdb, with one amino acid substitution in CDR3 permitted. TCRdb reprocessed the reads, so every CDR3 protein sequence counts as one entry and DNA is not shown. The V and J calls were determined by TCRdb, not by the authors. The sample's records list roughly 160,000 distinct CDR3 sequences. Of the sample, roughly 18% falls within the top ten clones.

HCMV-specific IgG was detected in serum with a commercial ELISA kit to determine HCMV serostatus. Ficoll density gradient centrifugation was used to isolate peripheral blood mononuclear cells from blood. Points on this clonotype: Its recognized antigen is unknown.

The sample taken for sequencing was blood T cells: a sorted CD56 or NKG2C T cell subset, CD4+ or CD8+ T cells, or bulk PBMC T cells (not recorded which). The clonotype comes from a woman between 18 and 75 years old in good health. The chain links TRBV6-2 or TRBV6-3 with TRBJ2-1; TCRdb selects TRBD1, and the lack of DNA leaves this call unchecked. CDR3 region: CASTTGYNEQFF.